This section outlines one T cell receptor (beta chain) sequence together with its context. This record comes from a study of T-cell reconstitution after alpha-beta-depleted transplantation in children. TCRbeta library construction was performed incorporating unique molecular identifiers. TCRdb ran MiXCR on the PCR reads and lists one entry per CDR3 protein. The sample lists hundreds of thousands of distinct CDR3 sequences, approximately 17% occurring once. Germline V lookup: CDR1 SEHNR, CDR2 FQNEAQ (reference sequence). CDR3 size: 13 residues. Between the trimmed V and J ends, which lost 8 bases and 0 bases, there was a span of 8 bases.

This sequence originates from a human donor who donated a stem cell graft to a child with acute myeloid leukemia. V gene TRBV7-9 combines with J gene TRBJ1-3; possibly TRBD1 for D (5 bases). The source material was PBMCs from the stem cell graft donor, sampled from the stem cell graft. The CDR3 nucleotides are TGTGCCAGCCAGGGTTCCTCTGGAAACACCATATATTTT. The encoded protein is CASQGSSGNTIYF.